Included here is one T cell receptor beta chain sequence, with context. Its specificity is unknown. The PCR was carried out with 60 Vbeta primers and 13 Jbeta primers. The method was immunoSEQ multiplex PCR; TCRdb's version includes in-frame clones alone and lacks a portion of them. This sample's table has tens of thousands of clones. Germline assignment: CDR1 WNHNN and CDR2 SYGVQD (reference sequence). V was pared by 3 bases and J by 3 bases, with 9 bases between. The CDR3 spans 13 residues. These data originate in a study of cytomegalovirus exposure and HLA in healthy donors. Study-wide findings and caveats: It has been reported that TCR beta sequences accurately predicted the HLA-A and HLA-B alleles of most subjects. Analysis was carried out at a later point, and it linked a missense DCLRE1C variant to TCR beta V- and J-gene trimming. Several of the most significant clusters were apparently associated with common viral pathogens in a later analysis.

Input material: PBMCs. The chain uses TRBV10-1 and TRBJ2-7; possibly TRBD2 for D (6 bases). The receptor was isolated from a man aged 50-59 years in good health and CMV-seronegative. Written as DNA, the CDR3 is TGCGCCAGCAGTGAAATCGGGGGCTACGAGCAGTACTTC. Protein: CASSEIGGYEQYF.